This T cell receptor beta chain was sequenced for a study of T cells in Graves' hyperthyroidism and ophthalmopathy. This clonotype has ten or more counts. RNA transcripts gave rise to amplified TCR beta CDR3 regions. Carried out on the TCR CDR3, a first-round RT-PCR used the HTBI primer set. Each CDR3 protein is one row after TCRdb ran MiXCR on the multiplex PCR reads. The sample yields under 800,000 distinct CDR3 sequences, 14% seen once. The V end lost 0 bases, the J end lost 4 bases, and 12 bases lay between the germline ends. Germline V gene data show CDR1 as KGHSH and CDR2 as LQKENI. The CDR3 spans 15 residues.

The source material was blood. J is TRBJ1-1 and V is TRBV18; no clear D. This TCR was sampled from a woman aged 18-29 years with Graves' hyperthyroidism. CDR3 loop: CASSPPGREGTEAFF. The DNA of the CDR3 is TGTGCCAGCTCACCACCGGGGAGGGAAGGCACTGAAGCTTTCTTT.